This T cell receptor beta chain was captured by sequencing in a study of blood T cell repertoires in COVID-19. Study-level information: From the United States, Italy and Spain came samples of acute and convalescent COVID-19. T cells, B-cell-depleted T cells, or PBMCs provided the cDNA or gDNA that served as material.

This clone was recorded once. Per the original data handling: Using reference gene primer amplification, nucleated cell counts were estimated. Method: immunoSEQ multiplex PCR; TCRdb's copy keeps in-frame clones and lacks some. The V and J calls and clone size were taken over from that table, and D and trimming were inferred from the DNA. Among 150,000 to 200,000 clones, 75% to 90% were seen once, and the ten largest hold approximately 11%. CDR1 MNHNY and CDR2 SVGAGI come from the germline V gene (reference sequence). V lost 10 bases and J lost 5; bases outside the gene matches: 15. This CDR3 has 15 amino acids.

This TCR came from a human donor in a cohort sampled during active COVID-19. The sequenced material came from peripheral blood. The chain employs TRBV6-6 and TRBJ1-1; TRBD1 matches at 8 bases. CDR3 loop: CATRPTGGAGTEAFF. For the CDR3, the DNA is TGTGCCACTCGCCCCACAGGGGGAGCGGGGACTGAAGCTTTCTTT.